The 13 T cell receptor beta chains in this list originate from one sample, sequenced in a study of T-cell reconstitution after alpha-beta-depleted transplantation in children. It was with unique molecular identifiers that the TCRbeta library was prepared. TCRdb reprocessed the PCR reads via MiXCR and lists one record per CDR3 protein. The repertoire holds some 180,000 distinct CDR3 sequences, with 6.6% as singletons. The source material was PBMCs, sampled before TCRalphabeta/CD19-depleted stem cell transplant. These receptors were collected from a boy aged 2-9 years with acute lymphoblastic leukemia, due to receive a stem cell transplant.

This clonotype has at least ten counts. The V and J genes are TRBV10-3 and TRBJ2-1, with D perhaps matching TRBD1 (6 bases). V dropped 3 bases and J dropped 5 bases, with 11 bases sitting between them. This CDR3 region has 14 residues. The germline gives CDR1 ENHRY, CDR2 SYGVKD. Here the CDR3 reads CAISETGTNNEQFF. CDR3 bases: TGTGCCATCAGTGAAACAGGGACAAACAATGAGCAGTTCTTC.

This clonotype showed up just a few times. The rearrangement uses TRBV6-2 or TRBV6-3 and TRBJ1-4; the match to TRBD1 covers 9 bases. The CDR3 spans 14 residues. V lost 5 bases to trimming and J lost 7 bases; unmatched junction nucleotides: 5. The V gene's germline CDR1 is MNHEY and CDR2 SVGEGT. The CDR3 is CASSRGQGIEKLFF. The CDR3 bases are TGTGCCAGCAGTCGCGGACAGGGGATTGAAAAACTGTTTTTT.

J is TRBJ2-5 and V is TRBV7-9; D possibly corresponds to TRBD1 (5 bases). Trimming removed 4 bases from V and 4 bases from J, with 10 bases in between. Germline V lookup: CDR1 SEHNR, CDR2 FQNEAQ (reference sequence). This CDR3 has 13 amino acids. CDR3 nucleotides: TGTGCCAGCAGCTCAGGGCCGCGAGAGACCCAGTACTTC. As protein: CASSSGPRETQYF.

This clonotype turned up a few times. The chain joins TRBV6-2 or TRBV6-3 to TRBJ1-6, with no clear D. CDR1 is MNHEY and CDR2 is SVGEGT in the germline V gene. CDR3 size: 15 residues. The germline V and J ends were trimmed by 2 bases and 0 bases, with 5 bases remaining between them. The CDR3 DNA is TGTGCCAGCAGTTACGGGAGCTCCTATAATTCACCCCTCCACTTT. Residues: CASSYGSSYNSPLHF.

This clonotype was detected ten times or more. The CDR3 region has the DNA TGCAGTGCTAGATCCGGGACTAGTTTGACAGATACGCAGTATTTT. Translation gives CSARSGTSLTDTQYF. This chain joins TRBV20-1 and TRBJ2-3, with 8 bases matching TRBD2. The V gene's germline CDR1 is DFQATT and CDR2 SNEGSKA (reference sequence). The V gene end was trimmed by 2 bases and the J gene end by 3 bases; junction bases not matched to a gene: 7. The CDR3 loop spans 15 amino acids.

This clonotype was seen at least ten times. The chain carries TRBV28 and TRBJ2-5; 14 positions match TRBD2. This CDR3 is 20 amino acids long. V shed 4 bases, J shed 3 bases, and the junction held 16 bases outside the gene matches. Germline V gene sequence: CDR1 MDHEN, CDR2 SYDVKM. CDR3: CASSYPLPGLAGETEETQYF. The CDR3 DNA reads TGTGCCAGCAGTTACCCGCTTCCGGGACTAGCGGGGGAAACTGAAGAGACCCAGTACTTC.

The table lists this clonotype with many counts. This chain's CDR3 is CASSKYYEQYF. CDR3 nucleotides: TGTGCCAGCAGCAAGTACTACGAGCAGTACTTC. The rearrangement joins TRBV5-6 to TRBJ2-7; D is uncertain. Per germline, CDR1 SGHDT and CDR2 YYEEEE. CDR3 length: 11 amino acids. V shed 4 bases and J shed 3 bases, with 5 bases lying between them.

This clonotype was seen ten or more times. The genes are TRBV21-1 and TRBJ2-7; the listed D gene, TRBD1, was not tested against the DNA. TRBV21-1 is deemed a pseudogene. The CDR3 has 19 residues. For the CDR3, the DNA is TGTGCCAGCAGCAAAGCGCGATTGGGACAGGGGTTGGACACCTACGAGCAGTACTTC. It yields the protein CASSKARLGQGLDTYEQYF.

This clonotype was counted many times. V gene TRBV28 combines with J gene TRBJ2-3; D is undetermined. Trimming stripped 5 bases from V and 10 bases from J, with 7 bases between. This CDR3 is built from 10 residues. Looked up from germline, CDR1 is MDHEN and CDR2 is SYDVKM. CDR3 DNA sequence: TGTGCCAGCAGTAGCGATGCGCAGTATTTT. It encodes CASSSDAQYF.

In its sample, this clonotype was seen many times. The chain combines TRBV20-1 with TRBJ1-2; D is possibly TRBD1 (5 bases). Germline V gene lookup returns CDR1 DFQATT and CDR2 SNEGSKA (reference sequence). This CDR3 has 11 residues. V was pared by 1 base and J by 6 bases, with 6 bases between. This CDR3 is CSARGDHGYTF. DNA for the CDR3: TGCAGTGCTAGAGGGGACCATGGCTACACCTTC.

This clonotype was recorded many times. The chain links TRBV11-2 to TRBJ2-3; 9 bases fit TRBD2. Germline CDR1 SGHAT, CDR2 FQNNGV. V shed 3 bases, J shed 3 bases, and the junction held 4 bases outside the gene matches. The length of the CDR3 is 15 residues. CDR3 sequence reads: CASSFEAGGTDTQYF. In DNA, the CDR3 is TGTGCCAGCAGCTTTGAGGCGGGGGGGACAGATACGCAGTATTTT.

Of note for this clonotype: Since a much larger clone is just one base distant, this may be a read error. V and J are TRBV7-9 and TRBJ2-7; 7 bases agree with TRBD1. The CDR3 sequence is 12 residues long. The germline V gene encodes CDR1 SEHNR and CDR2 FQNEAQ (reference sequence). CDR3 amino acids: CPTWDSSYEQYF. The CDR3 DNA sequence: TGTCCCACCTGGGACAGCTCCTACGAGCAGTACTTC.

In its sample, this clonotype was seen a few times. The CDR3 nucleotides are TGTGCCAGCAGTTTATACTCCATACAACCGACTGGGGCCAACGTCCTGACTTTC. Translated, it gives CASSLYSIQPTGANVLTF. J is TRBJ2-6 and V is TRBV28; D gene ambiguous. The CDR3 runs 18 residues. Trimming shortened V by 1 base and J by 2 bases, and 15 bases separated the two germline ends. Germline lookup yields CDR1 MDHEN and CDR2 SYDVKM.